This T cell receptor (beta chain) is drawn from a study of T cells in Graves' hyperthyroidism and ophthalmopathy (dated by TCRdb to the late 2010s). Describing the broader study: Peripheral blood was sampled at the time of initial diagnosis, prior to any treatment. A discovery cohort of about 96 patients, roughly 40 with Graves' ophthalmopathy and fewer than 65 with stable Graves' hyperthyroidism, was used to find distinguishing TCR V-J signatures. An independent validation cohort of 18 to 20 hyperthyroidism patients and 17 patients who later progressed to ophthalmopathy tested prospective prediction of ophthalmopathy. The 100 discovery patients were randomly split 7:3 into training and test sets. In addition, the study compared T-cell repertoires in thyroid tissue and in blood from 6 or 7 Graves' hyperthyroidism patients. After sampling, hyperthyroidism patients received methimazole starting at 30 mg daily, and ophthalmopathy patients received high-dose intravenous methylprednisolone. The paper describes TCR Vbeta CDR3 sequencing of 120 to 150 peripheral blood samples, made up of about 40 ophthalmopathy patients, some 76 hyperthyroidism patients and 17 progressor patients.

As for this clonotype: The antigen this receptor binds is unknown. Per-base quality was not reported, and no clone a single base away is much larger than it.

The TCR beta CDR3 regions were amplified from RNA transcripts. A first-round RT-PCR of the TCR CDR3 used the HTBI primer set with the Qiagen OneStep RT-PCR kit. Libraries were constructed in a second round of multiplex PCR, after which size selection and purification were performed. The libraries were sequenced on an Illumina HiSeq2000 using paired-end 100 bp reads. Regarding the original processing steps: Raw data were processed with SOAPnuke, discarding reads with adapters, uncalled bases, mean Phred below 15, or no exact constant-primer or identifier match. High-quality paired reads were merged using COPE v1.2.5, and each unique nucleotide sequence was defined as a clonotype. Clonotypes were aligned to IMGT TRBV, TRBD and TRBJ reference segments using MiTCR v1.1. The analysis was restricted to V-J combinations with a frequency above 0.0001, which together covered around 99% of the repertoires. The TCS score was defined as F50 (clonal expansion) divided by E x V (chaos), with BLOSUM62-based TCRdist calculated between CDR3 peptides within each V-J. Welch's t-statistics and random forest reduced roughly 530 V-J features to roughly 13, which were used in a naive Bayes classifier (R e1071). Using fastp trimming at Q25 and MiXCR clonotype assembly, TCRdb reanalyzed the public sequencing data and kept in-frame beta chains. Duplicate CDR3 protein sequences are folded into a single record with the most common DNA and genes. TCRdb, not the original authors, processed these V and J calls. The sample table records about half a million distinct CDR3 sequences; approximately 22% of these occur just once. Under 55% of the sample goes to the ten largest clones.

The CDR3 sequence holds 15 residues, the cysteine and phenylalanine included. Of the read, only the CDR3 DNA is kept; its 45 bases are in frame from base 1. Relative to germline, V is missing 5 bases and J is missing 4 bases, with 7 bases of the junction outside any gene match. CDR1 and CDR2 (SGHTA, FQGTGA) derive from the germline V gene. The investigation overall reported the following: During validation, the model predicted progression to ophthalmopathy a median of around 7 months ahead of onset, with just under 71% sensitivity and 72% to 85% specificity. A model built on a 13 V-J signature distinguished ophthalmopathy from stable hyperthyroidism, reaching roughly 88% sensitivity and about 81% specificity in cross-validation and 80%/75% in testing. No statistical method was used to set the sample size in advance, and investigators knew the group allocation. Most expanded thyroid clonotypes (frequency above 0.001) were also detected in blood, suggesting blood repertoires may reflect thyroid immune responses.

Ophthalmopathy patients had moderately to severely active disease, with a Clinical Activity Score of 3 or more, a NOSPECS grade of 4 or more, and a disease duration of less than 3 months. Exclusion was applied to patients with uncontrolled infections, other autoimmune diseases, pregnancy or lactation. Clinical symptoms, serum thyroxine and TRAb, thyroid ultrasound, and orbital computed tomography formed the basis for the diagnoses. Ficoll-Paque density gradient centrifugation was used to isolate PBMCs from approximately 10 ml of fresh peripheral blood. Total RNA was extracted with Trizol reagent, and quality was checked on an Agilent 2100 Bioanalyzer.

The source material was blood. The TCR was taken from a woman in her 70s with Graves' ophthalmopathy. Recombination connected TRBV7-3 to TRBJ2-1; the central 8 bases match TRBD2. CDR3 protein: CASSLTSEYYNEQFF. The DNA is TGTGCCAGCAGCCTGACTAGCGAATATTACAATGAGCAGTTCTTC.